This is a list of T cell receptor beta chains from one sample in a study of CD8+ T cells in alopecia areata. The method was immunoSEQ multiplex PCR; TCRdb's version includes in-frame clones alone and lacks a portion of them. The sample carries some 190,000 clones, just under 65% recorded once. This specimen was CD4+ T cells sorted from blood, taken between weeks 47 and 50, from a patient treated with tofacitinib. The receptors come from a human donor with alopecia areata. The conserved cysteine and the conserved F or W are not part of the CDR3 here.

TRBJ1-1 TRBV18 ASSPQGRSGTEAF
TRBJ1-1 TRBV2 ASSKGPSMGEAF
TRBJ1-2 TRBV6-5 ASRDYNYGYT
TRBJ2-3 TRBV7-9 ASRTATSGGGDTQY
TRBJ2-5 TRBV7-2 ASSFVTEETQY
TRBJ2-3 TRBV5-1 ASSLGGLATDTQY
TRBJ2-4 TRBV20-1 SARVGVPQY
TRBJ2-1 TRBV29-1 SGTGIRYNEQF
TRBJ2-7 TRBV29-1 SAQTGGDGMEY
TRBJ1-2 TRBV13 ASRPGTVGGYT
TRBJ2-7 TRBV29-1 SALRGQGSEQY
TRBJ1-1 TRBV15 ATSREKGFTEAF
TRBJ1-5 TRBV11-2 ASSLDDPRSGQASNQPQH
TRBJ1-6 TRBV7-6 ASSSGQTADNSPLH
TRBJ2-3 TRBV29-1 SVLHTSGLSTDTQY
TRBJ2-7 TRBV30 ALGGAYEQY
TRBJ1-1 TRBV6-5 ASRLHANTEAF
TRBJ2-2 TRBV6-5 ASSYSTGNTGELF
TRBJ2-2 TRBV9 ASSVGTTGELF
TRBJ2-4 TRBV10-1 ASSGHMENIQY
TRBJ1-6 TRBV9 ASSVSGNSPLH
TRBJ2-7 TRBV29-1 SVGVSSYEQY
TRBJ2-7 TRBV27 ASSLWGLPNEQY
TRBJ2-1 TRBV30 AWSQQGLSSYNEQF
TRBJ1-1 TRBV5-6 ASSVDGYEAF
TRBJ2-3 TRBV4-3 ASSQEWTGTDTQY
TRBJ2-4 TRBV5-1 ASSPTPSGGRNIQY
TRBJ1-2 TRBV29-1 SVAEGYGYT
TRBJ1-1 TRBV29-1 SVSDANEAF
TRBJ1-1 TRBV29-1 SVKDGSYTEAF
TRBJ2-2 TRBV7-8 ASSLVTAFTGELF
TRBJ1-5 TRBV7-7 ASSSGTGQPQH
TRBJ1-2 TRBV29-1 SADPDTSYGYT
TRBJ1-1 TRBV5-1 ASRRDDTEAF
TRBJ2-2 TRBV7-3 ASSLTMRAGELF
TRBJ1-2 TRBV7-8 ASSSGTGLGPAGYT
TRBJ2-3 TRBV7-9 ASSPGDRVPDTQY
TRBJ1-2 TRBV20-1 SARPVYGYT
TRBJ2-1 TRBV4-3 ASSQDGAYEQF
TRBJ2-5 TRBV4-1 ASSPDTSGETQY
TRBJ1-2 TRBV9 ASSARTGGIIGAEGYT
TRBJ1-5 TRBV29-1 SVGQGDQPQH
TRBJ1-5 TRBV30 AWSRRGGQPQH
TRBJ2-3 TRBV5-1 ASSLVVTGSTDTQY
TRBJ2-7 TRBV18 ASSRSDSYYEQY
TRBJ2-7 TRBV19 ATSTSAFYEQY
TRBJ1-1 TRBV29-1 SVDLRARDTEAF
TRBJ1-4 TRBV29-1 SVGTGGSTNEKLF
TRBJ1-6 TRBV25-1 ASSVAYSPLH
TRBJ2-2 TRBV7-9 ATPSVTTSYTGELF
TRBJ2-6 TRBV4-1 ASSPTRDRVTGANVLT
TRBJ1-1 TRBV9 ASSPLTEAF
TRBJ1-1 TRBV15 ATSRPGQLNTEAF
TRBJ2-7 TRBV5-4 ASSLQGRSYEQY
TRBJ1-3 TRBV9 ASSDGPGNTIY
TRBJ2-2 TRBV19 ASTPVRTGELF
TRBJ1-1 TRBV15 ATSRDYTAEAF
TRBJ2-7 TRBV30 AWTHRRDSYEQY
TRBJ2-3 TRBV29-1 SVATSGTSTDTQY